This entry concerns a single T cell receptor beta chain. This clone was seen only a few times. No antigen is known for it. Per-base quality was not reported, and no clone a single base away is much larger than it. The data are from a study of metastatic and nonmetastatic thyroid tumors (dated by TCRdb to 2018 to 2021). The study in broad terms: The researchers compared repertoires between peripheral blood samples and tumor or nodule tissue samples from patients with malignant or benign thyroid disease. Paper-wide results and their limitations: In both blood and tumor samples, malignant tumors were reported to have significantly higher TCR beta diversity than benign nodules.

Including the terminal cysteine and phenylalanine, the CDR3 comprises 18 residues. Only the CDR3 DNA stays, 54 bases, in frame from base 1. The V end loses 4 bases and the J end loses 1 base, and a stretch of 22 bases separates them. CDR1 is given as MNHEY and CDR2 as SMNVEV, both from the germline V gene (reference sequence). No patient had received any treatment before thyroid surgery. Using T-cell receptor beta sequencing, the researchers looked back retrospectively at clinical samples from patients, gathered between about 2011 and 2019. The library relied on PCR. The sequencer listed for this sample is Illumina HiSeq 4000. High-throughput sequencing was used to profile the TCR beta-chain CDR3 region of each patient. The authors' analysis ran thus. CDR3 differences across clinicopathological groups were used to build a classifier for discriminating distant-metastatic papillary thyroid cancer patients. The Shannon index was used to assess repertoire diversity, and the Morisita-Horn index was used to assess tumor-blood repertoire similarity. The raw public reads went through TCRdb reprocessing: fastp at Q25, MiXCR clone calling, in-frame beta chains kept. The authors' filters were not applied to this entry. For this sample the table gives around 2,500 clones, of which roughly a quarter were detected only once. Around a fifth of the sample rests with the top ten.

The sequence joins TRBV27 to TRBJ2-5; the D gene is perhaps TRBD2, on 6 matching bases. Sequencing input: adjacent normal tissue. The sequence was collected from a male donor with papillary thyroid cancer or a benign thyroid nodule (not recorded which). Some clones in this sample may be carry-over from other donors' samples. The CDR3 region: CASSSGIAGGPGQETQYF. Read as DNA, the sequence is TGTGCCAGCAGTTCAGGGATAGCAGGAGGGCCTGGCCAAGAGACCCAGTACTTC.